This T cell receptor beta chain was identified during a study of blood T cells in healthy people across ages. This CDR3 region has 13 residues. Trimming shortened V by 10 bases and J by 0 bases, and 13 bases separated the two germline ends. Germline values: CDR1 WSHSY, CDR2 SAAADI. PCR was performed a second time for roughly 7 to 11 cycles using a sample-barcoded 5' primer and a J-beta primer mix. One entry per CDR3 protein, called by TCRdb with MiXCR from the 5' RACE reads. This sample has hundreds of thousands of distinct CDR3 sequences, with roughly 60% found just once. The source of this sequence is a man aged 25-40 years in good health. Sequencing used blood. This sequence joins TRBV10-2 and TRBJ2-7; D is ambiguous. Here the CDR3 reads CAMLGNFSYEQYF. The DNA for the CDR3 is TGCGCCATGCTGGGCAACTTCTCCTACGAGCAGTACTTC.